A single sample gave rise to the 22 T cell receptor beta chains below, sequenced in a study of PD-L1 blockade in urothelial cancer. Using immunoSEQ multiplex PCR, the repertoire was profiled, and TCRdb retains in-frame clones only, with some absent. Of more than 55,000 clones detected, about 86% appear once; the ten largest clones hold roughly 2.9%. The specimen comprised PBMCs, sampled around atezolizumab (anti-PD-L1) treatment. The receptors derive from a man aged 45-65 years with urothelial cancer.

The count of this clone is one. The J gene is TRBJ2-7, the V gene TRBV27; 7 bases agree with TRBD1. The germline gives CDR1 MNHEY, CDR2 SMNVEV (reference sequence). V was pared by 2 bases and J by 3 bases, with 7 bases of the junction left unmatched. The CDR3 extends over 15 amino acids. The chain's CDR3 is CASSLDRDRDYEQYF. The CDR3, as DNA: TGTGCCAGCAGTTTAGATCGAGACAGGGACTACGAGCAGTACTTC.

The chain's CDR3 is CASSDIFRTGELFF. The CDR3 DNA reads TGTGCCAGCAGTGATATCTTTCGGACCGGGGAGCTGTTTTTT. V is TRBV6-1 and J is TRBJ2-2, with D uncertain. Trimming removed 3 bases from V and 5 bases from J, with 10 bases in between. This CDR3 contains 14 residues. Germline loops: CDR1 MNHNS, CDR2 SASEGT.

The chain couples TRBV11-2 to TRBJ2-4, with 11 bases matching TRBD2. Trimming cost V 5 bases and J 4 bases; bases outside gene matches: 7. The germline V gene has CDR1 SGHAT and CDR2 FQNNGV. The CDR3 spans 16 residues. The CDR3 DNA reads TGTGCCAGCAGCGCAACCGGGACTAGCGGTAAAAACATTCAGTACTTC. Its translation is CASSATGTSGKNIQYF. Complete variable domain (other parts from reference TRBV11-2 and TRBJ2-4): EAGVAQSPRYKIIEKRQSVAFWCNPISGHATLYWYQQILGQGPKLLIQFQNNGVVDDSQLPKDRFSAERLKGVDSTLKIQPAKLEDSAVYLCASSATGTSGKNIQYFGAGTRLSVL.

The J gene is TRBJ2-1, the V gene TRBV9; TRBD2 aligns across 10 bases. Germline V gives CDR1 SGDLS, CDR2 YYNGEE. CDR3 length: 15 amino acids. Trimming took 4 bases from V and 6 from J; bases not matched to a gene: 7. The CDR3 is CASSPSSGSLNEQFF. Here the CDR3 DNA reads TGTGCCAGCAGCCCCTCTAGCGGGAGCCTCAATGAGCAGTTCTTC.

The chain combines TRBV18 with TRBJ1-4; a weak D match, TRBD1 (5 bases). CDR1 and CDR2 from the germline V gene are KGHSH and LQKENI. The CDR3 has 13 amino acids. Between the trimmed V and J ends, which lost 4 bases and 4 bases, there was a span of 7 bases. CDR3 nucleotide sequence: TGTGCCAGCTCACTCGACAGTAATGAAAAACTGTTTTTT. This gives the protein CASSLDSNEKLFF.

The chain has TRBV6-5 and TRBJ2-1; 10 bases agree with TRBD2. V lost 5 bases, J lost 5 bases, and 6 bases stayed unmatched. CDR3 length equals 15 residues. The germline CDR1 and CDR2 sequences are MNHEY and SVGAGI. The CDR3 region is CASSNSGRYNNEQFF. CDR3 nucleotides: TGTGCCAGCAGTAATAGCGGGAGGTACAACAATGAGCAGTTCTTC.

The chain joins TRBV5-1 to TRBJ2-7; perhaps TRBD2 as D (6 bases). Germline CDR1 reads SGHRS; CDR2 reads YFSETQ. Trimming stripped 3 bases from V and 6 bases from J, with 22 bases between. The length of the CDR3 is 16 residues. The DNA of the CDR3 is TGCGCCAGCAGCTCTACAATACTAGCCGGGAAAGGCGAGCAGTACTTC. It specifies CASSSTILAGKGEQYF. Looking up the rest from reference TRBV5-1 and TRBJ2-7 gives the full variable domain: KAGVTQTPRYLIKTRGQQVTLSCSPISGHRSVSWYQQTPGQGLQFLFEYFSETQRNKGNFPGRFSGRQFSNSRSEMNVSTLELGDSALYLCASSSTILAGKGEQYFGPGTRLTVT.

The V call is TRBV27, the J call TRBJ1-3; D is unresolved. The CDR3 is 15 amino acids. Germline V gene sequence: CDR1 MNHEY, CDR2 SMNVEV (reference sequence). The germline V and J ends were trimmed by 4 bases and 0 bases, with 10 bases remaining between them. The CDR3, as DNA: TGTGCCAGCAGTTCACGACTGAGCTCTGGAAACACCATATATTTT. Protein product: CASSSRLSSGNTIYF.

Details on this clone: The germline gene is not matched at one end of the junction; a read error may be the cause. CDR3 in amino acids: CASSPQGAGELFF. The CDR3 DNA follows: TGTGCTAGCAGCCCACAGGGGGCGGGGGAGCTGTTTTTT. The chain is built from TRBV7-7 and TRBJ2-2, with 9 bases aligning to TRBD1. Germline CDR1 is SSHAT and CDR2 is FNYEAQ (reference sequence). The CDR3 runs 13 residues.

CDR3 nucleotide sequence: TGTGCCAGCTCACCACCGGGAGGGGGGTGGAATGAGCAGTTCTTC. Translated: CASSPPGGGWNEQFF. The chain employs TRBV18 and TRBJ2-1; D perhaps matches TRBD2 (7 bases). V was cut by 0 bases and J by 7 bases, with 13 bases left in between. The germline V gene encodes CDR1 KGHSH and CDR2 LQKENI. The CDR3 is made up of 15 amino acids.

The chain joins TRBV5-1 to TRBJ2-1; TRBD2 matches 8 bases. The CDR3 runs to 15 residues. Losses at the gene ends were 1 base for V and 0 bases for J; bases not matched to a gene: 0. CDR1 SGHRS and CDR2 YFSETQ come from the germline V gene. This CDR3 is CASSLSGSSYNEQFF. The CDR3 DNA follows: TGCGCCAGCAGCTTGAGCGGGAGCTCCTACAATGAGCAGTTCTTC.

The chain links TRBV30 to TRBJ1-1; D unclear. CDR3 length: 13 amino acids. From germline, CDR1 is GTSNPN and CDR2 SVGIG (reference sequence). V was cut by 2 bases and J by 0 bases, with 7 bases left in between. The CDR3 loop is CAWSFEMNTEAFF. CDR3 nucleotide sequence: TGTGCCTGGAGTTTTGAGATGAACACTGAAGCTTTCTTT.

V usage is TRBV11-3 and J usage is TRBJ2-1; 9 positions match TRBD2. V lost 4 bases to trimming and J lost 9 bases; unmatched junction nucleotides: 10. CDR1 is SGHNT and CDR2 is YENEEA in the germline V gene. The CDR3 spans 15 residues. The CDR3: CASSSGVAGAGEQFF. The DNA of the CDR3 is TGTGCCAGCAGCTCCGGGGTAGCGGGAGCGGGTGAGCAGTTCTTC.

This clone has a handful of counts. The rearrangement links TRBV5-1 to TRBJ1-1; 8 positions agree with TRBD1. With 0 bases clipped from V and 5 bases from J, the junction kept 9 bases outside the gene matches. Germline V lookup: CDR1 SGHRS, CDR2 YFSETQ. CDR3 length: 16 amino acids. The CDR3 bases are TGCGCCAGCAGCTTGGTTGTAGGCAGGGGGCTGACTGAAGCTTTCTTT. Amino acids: CASSLVVGRGLTEAFF.

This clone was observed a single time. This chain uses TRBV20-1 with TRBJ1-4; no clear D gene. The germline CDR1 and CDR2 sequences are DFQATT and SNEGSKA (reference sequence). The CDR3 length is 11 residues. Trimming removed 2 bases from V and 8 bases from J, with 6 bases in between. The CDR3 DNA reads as TGCAGTGCTAGATCTCTAGAAAAACTGTTTTTT. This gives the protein CSARSLEKLFF.

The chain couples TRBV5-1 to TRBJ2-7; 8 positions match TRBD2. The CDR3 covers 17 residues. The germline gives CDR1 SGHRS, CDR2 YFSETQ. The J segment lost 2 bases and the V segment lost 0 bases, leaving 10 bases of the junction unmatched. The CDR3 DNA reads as TGCGCCAGCAGCTTGGGTCCACTAGCGGACCAACCCTACGAGCAGTACTTC. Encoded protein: CASSLGPLADQPYEQYF.

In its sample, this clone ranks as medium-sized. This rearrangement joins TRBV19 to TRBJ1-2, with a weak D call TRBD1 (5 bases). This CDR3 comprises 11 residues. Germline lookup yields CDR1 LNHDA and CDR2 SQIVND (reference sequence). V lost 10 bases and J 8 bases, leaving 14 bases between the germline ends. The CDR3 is CAMGPAGGYTF. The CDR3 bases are TGTGCCATGGGGCCTGCTGGGGGCTACACCTTC. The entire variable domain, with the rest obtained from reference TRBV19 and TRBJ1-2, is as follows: DGGITQSPKYLFRKEGQNVTLSCEQNLNHDAMYWYRQDPGQGLRLIYYSQIVNDFQKGDIAEGYSVSREKKESFPLTVTSAQKNPTAFYLCAMGPAGGYTFGSGTRLTVV.

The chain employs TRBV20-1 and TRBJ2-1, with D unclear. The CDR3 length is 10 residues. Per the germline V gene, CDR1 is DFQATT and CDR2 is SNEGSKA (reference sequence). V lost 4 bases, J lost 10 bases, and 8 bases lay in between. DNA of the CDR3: TGCAGTGCTACCCTTCCGGAGCAGTTCTTC. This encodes CSATLPEQFF.

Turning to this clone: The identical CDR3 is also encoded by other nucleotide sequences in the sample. CDR3 amino acids: CASSSDRGMVEKLFF. CDR3 nucleotides: TGTGCCAGCAGCTCGGACAGGGGGATGGTTGAAAAACTGTTTTTT. The rearrangement joins TRBV6-5 to TRBJ1-4; 10 positions agree with TRBD1. V lost 6 bases, J lost 7 bases, and 8 bases stayed unmatched. In germline, CDR1 is MNHEY, CDR2 SVGAGI. The CDR3 extends over 15 amino acids.

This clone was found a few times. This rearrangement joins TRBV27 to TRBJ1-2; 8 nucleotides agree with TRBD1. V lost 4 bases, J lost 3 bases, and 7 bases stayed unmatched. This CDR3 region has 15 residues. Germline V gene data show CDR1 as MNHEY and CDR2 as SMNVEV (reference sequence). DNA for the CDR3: TGTGCCAGCAGTTCCTCAGGGGGCTTATACTATGGCTACACCTTC. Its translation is CASSSSGGLYYGYTF.

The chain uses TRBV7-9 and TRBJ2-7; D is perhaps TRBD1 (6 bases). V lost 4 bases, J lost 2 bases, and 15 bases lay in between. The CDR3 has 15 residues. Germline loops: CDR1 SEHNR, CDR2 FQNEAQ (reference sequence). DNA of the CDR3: TGTGCCAGCAGCTCACCGGGACATACAACCTACGAGCAGTACTTC. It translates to CASSSPGHTTYEQYF.

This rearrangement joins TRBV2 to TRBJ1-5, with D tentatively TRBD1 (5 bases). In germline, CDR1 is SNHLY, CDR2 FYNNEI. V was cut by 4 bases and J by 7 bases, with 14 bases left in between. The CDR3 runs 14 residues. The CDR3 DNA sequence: TGTGCCAGCAGTGTAAGCAGGGCGGTGCAGCCCCAGCATTTT. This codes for CASSVSRAVQPQHF.